These 23 T cell receptor beta chains originate from one sample sequenced in a study of Graves' ophthalmopathy and Graves' hyperthyroidism. The sequenced template was RNA, covering the TCR beta CDR3 region. First-round RT-PCR relied on HTBI primers, and a second-round multiplex PCR came next. One entry per CDR3 protein results from TCRdb running MiXCR on the multiplex PCR reads. The sample contains approximately 700,000 distinct CDR3 sequences, about 44% of which appear only once. The sequenced sample was peripheral blood. The receptors were gathered from an adult man with Graves' ophthalmopathy.

With respect to this clonotype: A read error may be the cause here, since a much bigger clone is one base away. The V gene is TRBV10-3, the J gene TRBJ1-1; D gene unclear. V was trimmed by 0 bases and J by 2 bases, leaving 7 bases between them. Germline assignment: CDR1 ENHRY and CDR2 SYGVKD. This CDR3 is built from 14 residues. CDR3 region: CAISESLVNTEAFF. For the CDR3, the DNA is TGTGCCATCAGTGAGTCGCTCGTAAACACTGAAGCTTTCTTT.

The chain recombines TRBV13 with TRBJ2-7; TRBD2 aligns across 7 bases. This CDR3 is 12 amino acids long. The J segment lost 5 bases and the V segment lost 11 bases, leaving 9 bases of the junction unmatched. Germline CDR1 is PRHDT and CDR2 is FYEKMQ (reference sequence). CDR3 in amino acids: CAAVSGFDEQYF. The DNA of the CDR3 is TGTGCCGCCGTTAGCGGGTTCGACGAGCAGTACTTC.

V and J are TRBV12-3 or TRBV12-4 and TRBJ2-5, with D unclear. The CDR3 is 13 amino acids. V lost 5 bases and J 5 bases, leaving 12 bases between the germline ends. CDR3 in amino acids: CASSPTETETQYF. DNA for the CDR3: TGTGCCAGCAGTCCCACGGAGACGGAGACCCAGTACTTC.

This clonotype was counted only a few times. V gene TRBV7-9 combines with J gene TRBJ2-7; D may be TRBD2 (7 bases). CDR1 is SEHNR, CDR2 FQNEAQ, per germline (reference sequence). The CDR3 spans 16 residues. V lost 5 bases and J lost 1, with 18 bases in between. The CDR3 nucleotides read TGTGCCAGCAGCCCCCGGGGGCTAGCGGTATCCTACGAGCAGTACTTC. Its protein product is CASSPRGLAVSYEQYF.

The V gene is TRBV11-2, the J gene TRBJ1-5; no reliable D call. The CDR3 length is 14 residues. Trimming left V 1 base short and J 11 bases short, with 15 bases between. Germline CDR1 SGHAT, CDR2 FQNNGV. Here the CDR3 reads CASSLGSAHPAQHF. Here the CDR3 DNA reads TGTGCCAGCAGCTTAGGGTCGGCGCATCCAGCCCAGCATTTT.

The rearrangement joins TRBV20-1 to TRBJ2-6; maybe TRBD1 (5 bases). Per the germline V gene, CDR1 is DFQATT and CDR2 is SNEGSKA (reference sequence). Trimming shortened V by 3 bases and J by 4 bases, and 10 bases separated the two germline ends. The CDR3 has 14 amino acids. DNA of the CDR3: TGCAGTGCTAGGCAAGGGGCAGGGGCCAACGTCCTGACTTTC. It specifies CSARQGAGANVLTF.

There are many counts of this clonotype. The rearrangement links TRBV5-1 to TRBJ1-2; 7 bases match TRBD1. Germline lookup yields CDR1 SGHRS and CDR2 YFSETQ. The CDR3 is made up of 12 amino acids. The J segment lost 8 bases and the V segment lost 4 bases, leaving 5 bases of the junction unmatched. The CDR3, as DNA: TGCGCCAGCAGCGGAGGGGACAGCGGCTACACCTTC. This codes for CASSGGDSGYTF.

V and J are TRBV19 and TRBJ2-5; 11 positions match TRBD2. V trimming: 5 bases; J trimming: 6 bases; junction bases outside the gene matches: 11. Germline V gene data show CDR1 as LNHDA and CDR2 as SQIVND (reference sequence). The CDR3 totals 16 residues. CDR3 nucleotides: TGTGCCAGTAGTTGGACCATGACTAGCGGGGTGAAGACCCAGTACTTC. It is translated as CASSWTMTSGVKTQYF.

Concerning this clonotype itself: The missing conserved phenylalanine or tryptophan at the end of this CDR3 makes a read error likely. The rearrangement joins TRBV25-1 to TRBJ1-5; perhaps TRBD1 as D (6 bases). Trimming pared 8 bases from V and 6 bases from J, leaving 20 bases between. This CDR3 region has 15 residues. Germline assignment: CDR1 MGHDK and CDR2 SYGVNS. The CDR3 region has the DNA TGTGCCAGCGTTGTTGTCGCACAGGGAGGTCAGCCCCAGCATCTT. Protein product: CASVVVAQGGQPQHL.

This clonotype was counted between two and nine times. This chain's CDR3 is CASSRTGQEFYGYTF. CDR3 DNA sequence: TGTGCCAGCAGCCGAACGGGACAGGAATTCTATGGCTACACCTTC. The chain joins TRBV12-3 or TRBV12-4 to TRBJ1-2; the match to TRBD1 covers 8 bases. The V and J ends lost 6 bases and 4 bases, in that order; junction bases with no gene match: 10. The CDR3 length is 15 residues.

In this sample, this clonotype turned up once. This chain uses TRBV15 with TRBJ2-5; unclear D gene. V was shortened by 5 bases and J by 3 bases, with 13 bases between the two germline ends. CDR1 is LNHNV, CDR2 YYDKDF, per germline (reference sequence). The CDR3 is made up of 14 amino acids. CDR3 nucleotide sequence: TGTGCCACCAGCTCATCCGGGTTGAAAGAGACCCAGTACTTC. Encoded protein: CATSSSGLKETQYF.

The V gene is TRBV7-9, the J gene TRBJ2-2; D not resolved. Trimming removed 11 bases at V and 0 bases at J, with 13 bases between. CDR1 and CDR2 (germline): SEHNR, FQNEAQ (reference sequence). The CDR3 has 14 amino acids. CDR3: CACYRIANTGELFF. The CDR3, as DNA: TGTGCCTGTTACAGAATCGCGAACACCGGGGAGCTGTTTTTT. Based on the CDR3 plus reference TRBV7-9 and TRBJ2-2, the full variable domain is DTGVSQNPRHKITKRGQNVTFRCDPISEHNRLYWYRQTLGQGPEFLTYFQNEAQLEKSRLLSDRFSAERPKGSFSTLEIQRTEQGDSAMYLCACYRIANTGELFFGEGSRLTVL.

This clonotype was recorded a few times. The chain carries TRBV30 and TRBJ1-5; D gene unclear. V lost 0 bases and J lost 1, with 4 bases in between. Germline V gene sequence: CDR1 GTSNPN, CDR2 SVGIG (reference sequence). The length of the CDR3 is 13 residues. CDR3 sequence (DNA): TGTGCCTGGAGTGTCGGGAGCAATCAGCCCCAGCATTTT. Encoded protein: CAWSVGSNQPQHF.

This rearrangement joins TRBV19 to TRBJ2-2; unclear D gene. Germline V gene data show CDR1 as LNHDA and CDR2 as SQIVND (reference sequence). Deletions cut 0 bases from V and 6 bases from J, with 8 bases between. The CDR3 covers 14 residues. CDR3 DNA sequence: TGTGCCAGTAGTATAGAGACCCGGGCCGGGGAGCTGTTTTTT. This encodes CASSIETRAGELFF.

CDR3 sequence reads: CATSDPSGTGDQPQHF. DNA for the CDR3: TGTGCCACCAGTGATCCGTCCGGGACAGGGGATCAGCCCCAGCATTTT. V usage is TRBV24-1 and J usage is TRBJ1-5, with 10 nucleotides matching TRBD1. V lost 3 bases and J lost 5; bases outside the gene matches: 6. Germline V gene sequence: CDR1 KGHDR, CDR2 SFDVKD. CDR3 length equals 16 residues.

This clonotype was seen a handful of times. The chain uses TRBV11-2 and TRBJ1-1, with D possibly TRBD1 on 6 matching bases. The germline V and J ends were trimmed by 0 bases and 5 bases, with 13 bases remaining between them. CDR3 length: 15 residues. Looked up from germline, CDR1 is SGHAT and CDR2 is FQNNGV. CDR3 sequence reads: CASSLENREGTEAFF. CDR3 bases: TGTGCCAGCAGCTTAGAGAACAGGGAGGGTACTGAAGCTTTCTTT.

This clonotype was seen a handful of times. The chain links TRBV5-1 to TRBJ2-7; no reliable D call. V lost 0 bases and J lost 6, with 13 bases in between. Germline V gene data show CDR1 as SGHRS and CDR2 as YFSETQ. This CDR3 has 14 residues. CDR3 DNA: TGCGCCAGCAGCTTGGATCTTCCAGTTCGCGAGCAGTACTTC. It translates to CASSLDLPVREQYF.

The gene calls are TRBV20-1 and TRBJ2-1; D perhaps matches TRBD1 (6 bases). The J call may not be correct, given that the DNA end is closer to TRBJ2-7. The CDR3 has 11 residues. Germline V gives CDR1 DFQATT, CDR2 SNEGSKA (reference sequence). CDR3 sequence (DNA): TGCAGTGCTAGAGGGGACAATGAGCAGTACTTC. It codes for CSARGDNEQYF.

The chain is built from TRBV11-2 and TRBJ2-5; D is unclear. Trimming took off 5 bases at V and 5 bases at J, with 9 bases between the two ends. Germline CDR1 is SGHAT and CDR2 is FQNNGV. The CDR3 covers 12 residues. The CDR3 region is CASSQVPETQYF. Written as DNA, the CDR3 is TGTGCCAGCAGCCAAGTTCCGGAGACCCAGTACTTC.

The J gene is TRBJ2-7, the V gene TRBV29-1; TRBD1 aligns across 10 bases. J lost 7 bases, V lost 3 bases, and 15 bases had no gene match. This CDR3 comprises 16 residues. Germline CDR1 SQVTM, CDR2 ANQGSEA. As DNA, the CDR3 is TGCAGCGTTGAGACAGATGGACAGGGGGTGGCGAGTGAGCAGTACTTC. Protein: CSVETDGQGVASEQYF.

In this sample, this clonotype turned up a few times. The chain combines TRBV2 with TRBJ2-2; D may be TRBD2 (5 bases). The CDR3 is made up of 12 amino acids. CDR1 is SNHLY, CDR2 FYNNEI, per germline. V gave up 6 bases and J gave up 5 bases, with 7 bases separating them. This CDR3 reads CASRDSTGELFF. For the CDR3, the DNA is TGTGCCAGCAGGGACTCTACCGGGGAGCTGTTTTTT.

The chain recombines TRBV7-9 with TRBJ1-1, with 7 bases identical to TRBD1. CDR3 size: 15 residues. Germline V gives CDR1 SEHNR, CDR2 FQNEAQ (reference sequence). With V trimmed by 6 bases and J by 0 bases, 7 bases remained unmatched. The DNA of the CDR3 is TGTGCCAGCAGTTCGGAGAGGGGGCTGAACACTGAAGCTTTCTTT. It codes for CASSSERGLNTEAFF.

The chain employs TRBV7-2 and TRBJ2-5; 8 bases agree with TRBD2. The CDR3 totals 15 residues. V gave up 5 bases and J gave up 2 bases; unmatched junction bases: 7. Germline CDR1 is SGHTA and CDR2 is FQGNSA. The CDR3 here is CASSEGTRKQETQYF. Written as DNA, the CDR3 is TGTGCCAGCAGCGAAGGGACTAGAAAACAAGAGACCCAGTACTTC.